This T cell receptor (beta chain) appears in the sequencing data of a study of OX40 agonist ivuxolimab in advanced cancers. Overall study: Patients were infused with ivuxolimab every 2 weeks at 0.01 to 10 mg/kg. Broader study findings: In general, CD8+ T cells held more expanded clones than CD4+ did, on average.

This clone has just one count. Its specificity is unknown. The CDR3 has 14 amino acids. Germline V gives CDR1 MNHEY, CDR2 SVGAGI. Trimming shortened V by 1 base and J by 6 bases, and 10 bases separated the two germline ends. This table comes from immunoSEQ multiplex PCR, and its TCRdb copy is limited to in-frame clones, with some not included. The top ten hold under 1.3% of the sample, which has under 150,000 clones, about 93% seen once. The chain is built from TRBV6-5 and TRBJ1-5, with D perhaps TRBD1 (6 bases). Here the sequenced sample was CD4+ or CD8+ T cells sorted from blood, taken in a trial of the OX40 agonist ivuxolimab. This TCR derives from an adult with an advanced solid tumor such as melanoma, head and neck, liver or kidney cancer. This CDR3 is CASSYWQGRQPQHF. The CDR3 region has the DNA TGTGCCAGCAGTTACTGGCAGGGGCGTCAGCCCCAGCATTTT.